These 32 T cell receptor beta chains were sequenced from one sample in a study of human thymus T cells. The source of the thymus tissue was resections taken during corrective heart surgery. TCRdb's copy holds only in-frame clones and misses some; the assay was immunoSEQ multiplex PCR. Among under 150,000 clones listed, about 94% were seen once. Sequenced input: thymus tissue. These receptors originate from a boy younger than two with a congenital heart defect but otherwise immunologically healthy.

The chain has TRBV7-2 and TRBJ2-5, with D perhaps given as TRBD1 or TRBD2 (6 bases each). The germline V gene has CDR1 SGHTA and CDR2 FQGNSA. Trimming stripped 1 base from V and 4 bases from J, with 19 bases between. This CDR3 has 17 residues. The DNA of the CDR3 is TGTGCCAGCAGCTTAGTCCGTTATGGGGGGCAGGGAGAGACCCAGTACTTC. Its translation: CASSLVRYGGQGETQYF.

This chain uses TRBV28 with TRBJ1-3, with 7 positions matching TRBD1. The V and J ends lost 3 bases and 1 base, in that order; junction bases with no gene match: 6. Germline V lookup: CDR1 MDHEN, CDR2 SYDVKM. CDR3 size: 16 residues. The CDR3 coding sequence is TGTGCCAGCAGTTTTCCCCAGACAGGGTCTGGAAACACCATATATTTT. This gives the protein CASSFPQTGSGNTIYF.

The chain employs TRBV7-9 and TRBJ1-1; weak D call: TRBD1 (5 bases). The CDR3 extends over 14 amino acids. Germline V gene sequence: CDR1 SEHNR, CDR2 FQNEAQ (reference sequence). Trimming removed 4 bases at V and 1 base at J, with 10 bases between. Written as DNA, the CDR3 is TGTGCCAGCAGCTCACGTAGGGGGAACACTGAAGCTTTCTTT. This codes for CASSSRRGNTEAFF.

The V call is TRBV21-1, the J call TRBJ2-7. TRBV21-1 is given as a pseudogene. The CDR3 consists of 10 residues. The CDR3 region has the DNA TGTGCCAGCGATACGAACGAGCAGTACTTC. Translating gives CASDTNEQYF.

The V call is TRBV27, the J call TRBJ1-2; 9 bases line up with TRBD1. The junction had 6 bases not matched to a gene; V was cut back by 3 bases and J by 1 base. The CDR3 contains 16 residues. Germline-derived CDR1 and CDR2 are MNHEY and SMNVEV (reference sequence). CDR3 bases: TGTGCCAGCAGTTTCTCCCCGGACAGGGGTAACTATGGCTACACCTTC. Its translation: CASSFSPDRGNYGYTF.

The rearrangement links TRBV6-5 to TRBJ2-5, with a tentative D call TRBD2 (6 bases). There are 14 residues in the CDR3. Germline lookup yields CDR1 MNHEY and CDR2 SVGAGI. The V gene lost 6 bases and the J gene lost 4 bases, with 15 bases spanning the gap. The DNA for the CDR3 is TGTGCCAGCAGCGCCTACCTGGGGGGAGAGACCCAGTACTTC. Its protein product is CASSAYLGGETQYF.

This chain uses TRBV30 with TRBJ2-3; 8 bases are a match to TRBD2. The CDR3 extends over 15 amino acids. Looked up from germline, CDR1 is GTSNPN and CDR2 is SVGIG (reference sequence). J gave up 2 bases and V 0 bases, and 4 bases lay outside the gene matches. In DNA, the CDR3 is TGTGCCTGGAGTGTAGAGCGGGGGCCCACAGATACGCAGTATTTT. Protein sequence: CAWSVERGPTDTQYF.

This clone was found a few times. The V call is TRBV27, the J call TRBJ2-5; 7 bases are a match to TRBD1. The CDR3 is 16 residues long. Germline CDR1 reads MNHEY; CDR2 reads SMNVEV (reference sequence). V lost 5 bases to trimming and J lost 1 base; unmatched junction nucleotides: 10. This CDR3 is CASSPQRTGVQETQYF. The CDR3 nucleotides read TGTGCCAGCAGTCCCCAGAGGACAGGAGTCCAAGAGACCCAGTACTTC.

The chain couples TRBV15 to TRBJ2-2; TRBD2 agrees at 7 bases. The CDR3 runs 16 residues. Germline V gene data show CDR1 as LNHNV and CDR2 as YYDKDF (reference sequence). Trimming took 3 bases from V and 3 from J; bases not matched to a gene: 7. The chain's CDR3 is CATSRPTRGDTGELFF. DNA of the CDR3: TGTGCCACCAGCAGGCCAACCCGGGGGGACACCGGGGAGCTGTTTTTT.

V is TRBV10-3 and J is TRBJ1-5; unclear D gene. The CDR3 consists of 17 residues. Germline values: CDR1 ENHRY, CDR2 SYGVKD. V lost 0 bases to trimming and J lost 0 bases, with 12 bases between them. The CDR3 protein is CAISESCPEDSNQPQHF. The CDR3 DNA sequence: TGTGCCATCAGTGAGTCCTGTCCGGAAGATAGCAATCAGCCCCAGCATTTT.

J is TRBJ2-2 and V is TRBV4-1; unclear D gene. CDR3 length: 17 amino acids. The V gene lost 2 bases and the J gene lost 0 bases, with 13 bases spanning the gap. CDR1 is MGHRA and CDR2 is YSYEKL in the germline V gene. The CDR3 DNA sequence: TGCGCCAGCAGCCAACCCCAGGAACGGTCGAACACCGGGGAGCTGTTTTTT. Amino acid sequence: CASSQPQERSNTGELFF.

CDR3 sequence (DNA): TGCGCCAGCAGCCAAAACCCTAGCGGAGCGAACACCGGGGAGCTGTTTTTT. It translates to CASSQNPSGANTGELFF. The rearrangement uses TRBV4-1 and TRBJ2-2, with 7 bases matching TRBD2. There are 17 residues in the CDR3. Losses at the gene ends were 2 bases for V and 0 bases for J; bases not matched to a gene: 6. Germline loops: CDR1 MGHRA, CDR2 YSYEKL.

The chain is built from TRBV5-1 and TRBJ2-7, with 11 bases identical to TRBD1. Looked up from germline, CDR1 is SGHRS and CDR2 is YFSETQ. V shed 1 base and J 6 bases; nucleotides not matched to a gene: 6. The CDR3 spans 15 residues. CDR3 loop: CASSLKGQGGSEQYF. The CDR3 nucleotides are TGCGCCAGCAGCTTGAAGGGACAGGGGGGCTCCGAGCAGTACTTC. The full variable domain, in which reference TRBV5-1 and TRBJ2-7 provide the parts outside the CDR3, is KAGVTQTPRYLIKTRGQQVTLSCSPISGHRSVSWYQQTPGQGLQFLFEYFSETQRNKGNFPGRFSGRQFSNSRSEMNVSTLELGDSALYLCASSLKGQGGSEQYFGPGTRLTVT.

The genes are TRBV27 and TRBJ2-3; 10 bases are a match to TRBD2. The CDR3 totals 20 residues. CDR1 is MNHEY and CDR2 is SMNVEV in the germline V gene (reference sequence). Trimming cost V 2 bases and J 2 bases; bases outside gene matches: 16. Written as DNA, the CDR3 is TGTGCCAGCAGTTTAGCGCCCTGGAGCGGGGGGGCCCTCTCCACAGATACGCAGTATTTT. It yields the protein CASSLAPWSGGALSTDTQYF.

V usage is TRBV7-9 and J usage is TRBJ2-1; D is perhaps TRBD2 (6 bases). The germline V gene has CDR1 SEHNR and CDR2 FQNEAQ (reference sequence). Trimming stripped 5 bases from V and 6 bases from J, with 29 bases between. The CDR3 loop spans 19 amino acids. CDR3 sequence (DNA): TGTGCCAGCAGCCGACCTCCGGGGGAACGGGGAATAAAGAGCAATGAGCAGTTCTTC. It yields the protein CASSRPPGERGIKSNEQFF.

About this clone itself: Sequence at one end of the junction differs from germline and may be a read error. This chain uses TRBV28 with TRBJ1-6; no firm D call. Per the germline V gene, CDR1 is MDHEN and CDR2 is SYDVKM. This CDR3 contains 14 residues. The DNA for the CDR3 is TGTGCCAGCAGGCTAAGCTCCTATAATTTACCCCTCCACTTT. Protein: CASRLSSYNLPLHF.

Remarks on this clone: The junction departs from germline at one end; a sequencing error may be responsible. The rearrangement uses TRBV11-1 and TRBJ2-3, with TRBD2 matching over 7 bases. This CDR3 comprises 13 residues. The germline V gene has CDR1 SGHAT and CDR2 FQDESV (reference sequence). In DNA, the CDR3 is TGTGCCAGCAGCTCGACTAGCATAGATACGCAGTATTTT. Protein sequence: CASSSTSIDTQYF.

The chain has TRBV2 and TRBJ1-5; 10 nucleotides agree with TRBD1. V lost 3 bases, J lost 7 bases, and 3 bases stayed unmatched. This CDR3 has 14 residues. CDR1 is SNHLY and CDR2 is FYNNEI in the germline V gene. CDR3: CASSDGGQGQPQHF. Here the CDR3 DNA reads TGTGCCAGCAGTGACGGGGGACAGGGGCAGCCCCAGCATTTT.

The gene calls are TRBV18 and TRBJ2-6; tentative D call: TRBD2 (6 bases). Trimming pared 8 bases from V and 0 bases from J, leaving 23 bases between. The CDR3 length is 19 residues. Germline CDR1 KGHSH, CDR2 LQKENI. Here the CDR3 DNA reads TGTGCCAGCCACCCTCAGCGGGCCTTTTCCTCCTCTGGGGCCAACGTCCTGACTTTC. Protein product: CASHPQRAFSSSGANVLTF.

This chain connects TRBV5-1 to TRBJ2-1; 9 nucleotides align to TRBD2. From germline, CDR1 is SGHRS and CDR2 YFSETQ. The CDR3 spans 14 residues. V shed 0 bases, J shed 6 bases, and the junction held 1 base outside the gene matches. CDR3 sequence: CASSLASGANEQFF. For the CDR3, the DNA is TGCGCCAGCAGCTTGGCTAGCGGGGCCAATGAGCAGTTCTTC.

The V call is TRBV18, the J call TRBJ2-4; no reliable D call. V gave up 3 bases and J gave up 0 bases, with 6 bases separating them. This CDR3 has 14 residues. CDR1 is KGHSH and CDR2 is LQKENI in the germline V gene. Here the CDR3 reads CASSPPGAKNIQYF. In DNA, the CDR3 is TGTGCCAGCTCACCCCCGGGAGCCAAAAACATTCAGTACTTC.

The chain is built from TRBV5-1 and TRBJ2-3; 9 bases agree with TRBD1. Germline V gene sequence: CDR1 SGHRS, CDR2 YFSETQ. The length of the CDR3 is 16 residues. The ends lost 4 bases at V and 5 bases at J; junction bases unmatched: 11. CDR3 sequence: CASSKPDRGHVDTQYF. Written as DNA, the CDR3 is TGCGCCAGCAGCAAGCCGGACAGGGGCCATGTAGATACGCAGTATTTT.

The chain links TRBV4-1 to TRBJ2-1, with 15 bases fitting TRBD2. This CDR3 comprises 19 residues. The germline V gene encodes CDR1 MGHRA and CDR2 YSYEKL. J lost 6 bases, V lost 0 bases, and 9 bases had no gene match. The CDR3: CASSQDSWTSGGAANEQFF. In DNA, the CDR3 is TGCGCCAGCAGCCAAGATTCCTGGACTAGCGGGGGGGCCGCCAATGAGCAGTTCTTC.

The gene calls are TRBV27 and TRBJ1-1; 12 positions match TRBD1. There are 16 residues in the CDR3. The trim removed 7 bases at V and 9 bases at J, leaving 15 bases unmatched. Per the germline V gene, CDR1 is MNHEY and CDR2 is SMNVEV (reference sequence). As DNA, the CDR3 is TGTGCCAGCATTACACCCGGGACAGGGGGCGTTAGGAAAGCTTTCTTT. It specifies CASITPGTGGVRKAFF.

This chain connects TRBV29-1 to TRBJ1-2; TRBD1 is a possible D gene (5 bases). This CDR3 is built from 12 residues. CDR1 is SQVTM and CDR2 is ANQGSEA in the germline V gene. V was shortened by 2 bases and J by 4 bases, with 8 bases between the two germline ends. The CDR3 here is CSVEWGFYGYTF. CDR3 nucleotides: TGCAGCGTTGAATGGGGGTTCTATGGCTACACCTTC.

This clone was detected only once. In DNA, the CDR3 is TGCGCCAGCAGCCAAGACAGGCGTGAAAACTATGGCTACACCTTC. Its translation: CASSQDRRENYGYTF. The chain couples TRBV4-3 to TRBJ1-2; D gene unclear. Trimming took off 0 bases at V and 2 bases at J, with 10 bases between the two ends. CDR3 length: 15 residues. Germline V gene sequence: CDR1 LGHNA, CDR2 YSLEER.

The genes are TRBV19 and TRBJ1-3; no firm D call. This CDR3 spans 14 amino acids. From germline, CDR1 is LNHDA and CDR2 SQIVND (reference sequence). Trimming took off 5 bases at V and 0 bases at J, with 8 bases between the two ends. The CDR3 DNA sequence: TGTGCCAGTAGTCACCGGGGCTCTGGAAACACCATATATTTT. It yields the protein CASSHRGSGNTIYF.

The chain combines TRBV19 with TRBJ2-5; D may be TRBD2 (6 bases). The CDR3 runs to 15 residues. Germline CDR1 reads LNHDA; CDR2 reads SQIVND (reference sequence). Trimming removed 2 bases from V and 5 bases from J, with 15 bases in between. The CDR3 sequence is CASSITRGRMETQYF. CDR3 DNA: TGTGCCAGTAGTATAACTCGGGGGAGGATGGAGACCCAGTACTTC.

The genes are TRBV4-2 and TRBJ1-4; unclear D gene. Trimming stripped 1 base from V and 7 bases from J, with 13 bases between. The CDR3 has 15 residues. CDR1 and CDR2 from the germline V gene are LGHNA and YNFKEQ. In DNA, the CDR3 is TGTGCCAGCAGCCAAGTCCCCGGAATACCTGAAAAACTGTTTTTT. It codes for CASSQVPGIPEKLFF.

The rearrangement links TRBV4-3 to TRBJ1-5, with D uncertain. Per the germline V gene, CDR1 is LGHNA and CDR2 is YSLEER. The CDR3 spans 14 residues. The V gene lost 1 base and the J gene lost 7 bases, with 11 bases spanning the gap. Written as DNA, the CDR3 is TGCGCCAGCAGCCAAGCGAGGTGGGGACAGCCCCAGCATTTT. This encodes CASSQARWGQPQHF.

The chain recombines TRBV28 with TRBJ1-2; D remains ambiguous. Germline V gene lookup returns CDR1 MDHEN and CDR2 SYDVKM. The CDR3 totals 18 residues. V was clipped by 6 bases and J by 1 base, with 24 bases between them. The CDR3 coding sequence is TGTGCCAGCAGCCTCCCCCGCCAGGTCGGTTGGGGTAACTATGGCTACACCTTC. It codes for CASSLPRQVGWGNYGYTF.

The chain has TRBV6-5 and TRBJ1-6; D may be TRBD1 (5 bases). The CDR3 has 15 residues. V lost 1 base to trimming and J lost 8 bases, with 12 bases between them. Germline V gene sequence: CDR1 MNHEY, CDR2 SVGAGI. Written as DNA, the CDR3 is TGTGCCAGCAGTTACTTTGGAGGGGCCCATTCACCCCTCCACTTT. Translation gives CASSYFGGAHSPLHF.